This T cell receptor beta chain was recorded in a study of cytomegalovirus exposure and HLA in healthy donors. Study findings and constraints: TCR beta chain V- and J-gene trimming was linked, in a later analysis, to a missense variant in DCLRE1C. After further analysis at a later stage, 17,000 or so TCR beta sequences were associated with HLA alleles at 0.05 false discovery rate. Most TCR beta V segments were productive about 87% or about 30% of the time in an earlier analysis.

The V and J ends lost 0 bases and 6 bases respectively, with 8 bases between them. Looked up from germline, CDR1 is SGHVS and CDR2 is FQNEAQ. CDR3 length: 14 amino acids. Points on this clone: The antigen remains undetermined.

Primers for the PCR totalled 60 Vbeta and 13 Jbeta. Sequencing was performed with immunoSEQ multiplex PCR; in TCRdb, only in-frame clones are kept and a portion is missing. Of over 100,000 clones listed, about 72% were seen once; the top ten hold about 1.5%. The TCR was taken from a female donor in good health and CMV-seronegative. This chain links TRBV7-8 with TRBJ1-4; D gene unclear. The sequenced sample consisted of PBMCs. This CDR3 is CASSLASTDEKLFF. CDR3 DNA sequence: TGTGCCAGCAGCTTAGCCTCTACGGATGAAAAACTGTTTTTT.